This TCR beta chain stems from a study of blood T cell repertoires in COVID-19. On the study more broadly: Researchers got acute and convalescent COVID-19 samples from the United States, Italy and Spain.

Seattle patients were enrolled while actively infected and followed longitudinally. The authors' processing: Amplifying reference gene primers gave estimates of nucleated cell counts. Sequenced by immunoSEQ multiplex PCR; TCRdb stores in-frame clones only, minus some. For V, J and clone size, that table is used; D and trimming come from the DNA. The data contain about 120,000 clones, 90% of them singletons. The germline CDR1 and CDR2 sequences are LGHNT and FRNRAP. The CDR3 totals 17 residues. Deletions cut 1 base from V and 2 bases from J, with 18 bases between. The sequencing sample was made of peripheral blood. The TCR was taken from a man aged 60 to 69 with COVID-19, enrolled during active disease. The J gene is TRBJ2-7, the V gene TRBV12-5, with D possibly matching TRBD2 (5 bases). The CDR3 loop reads CASGLAGNHRGPYEQYF. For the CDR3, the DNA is TGTGCTAGTGGTTTGGCGGGAAATCACCGGGGTCCCTACGAGCAGTACTTC.